This T cell receptor beta chain was documented in a study of T-cell memory formation after mild COVID-19. Overall study: TCR clusters largely stayed donor specific.

The V gene lost 5 bases and the J gene lost 0 bases, with 16 bases spanning the gap. Germline assignment: CDR1 SGHTA and CDR2 FQGTGA. The length of the CDR3 is 16 residues. TCRdb used MiXCR to reprocess the 5' RACE reads, holding one entry per CDR3 protein. This sample yields over 300,000 distinct CDR3 sequences, of which 20% to 25% are seen a single time; around a fifth belongs to the top ten. The material sequenced was PBMCs or a T cell subset sorted from them (not recorded which). The chain employs TRBV7-3 and TRBJ1-1; perhaps TRBD1 as D (5 bases). This receptor was identified in a man younger than 35 who had mild COVID-19 (a few samples of this study predate the infection). Cell type and time point are not known. CDR3 in amino acids: CASSPTGGRMNTEAFF. The CDR3 nucleotides read TGTGCCAGCAGCCCCACAGGCGGGCGGATGAACACTGAAGCTTTCTTT.